These 3 T cell receptor beta chains were all obtained from the same sample, sequenced in a study of Ad26.COV2.S vaccination and SARS-CoV-2 variants. Documented treatment: roughly 18 received Ad26.COV2.S at low or high dose, single or two shots; a few received placebo; per-sample allocation not given. After the first vaccine or placebo injection, samples were drawn on day 63. The assay was immunoSEQ multiplex PCR, and TCRdb's table has in-frame clones only and misses some. The sample includes hundreds of thousands of clones, roughly nine tenths of them seen just once. The source material was peripheral blood, sampled in a trial of Ad26.COV2.S vaccine versus placebo. All receptors come from a person between 18 and 65 years old who received the Ad26.COV2.S COVID-19 vaccine or a placebo.

V gene TRBV5-5 combines with J gene TRBJ1-1, with D tentatively TRBD1 (6 bases). CDR1 is SGHKS, CDR2 YYEKEE, per germline (reference sequence). The length of the CDR3 is 15 residues. Trimming took 3 bases from V and 3 from J, leaving 15 bases between them. The chain's CDR3 is CASSSLAGVDTEAFF. CDR3 in DNA: TGTGCCAGCAGCTCGCTTGCAGGGGTCGACACTGAAGCTTTCTTT.

The chain links TRBV28 to TRBJ2-3; a weak D match, TRBD1 (7 bases). Looked up from germline, CDR1 is MDHEN and CDR2 is SYDVKM. Trimming stripped 8 bases from V and 3 bases from J, with 9 bases between. The length of the CDR3 is 12 residues. CDR3 sequence reads: CASAGGTDTQYF. For the CDR3, the DNA is TGTGCCAGCGCAGGGGGGACAGATACGCAGTATTTT.

This chain joins TRBV4-1 and TRBJ1-3; TRBD1 aligns across 9 bases. The CDR3 spans 17 residues. The V gene's germline CDR1 is MGHRA and CDR2 YSYEKL. With 0 bases clipped from V and 4 bases from J, the junction kept 7 bases outside the gene matches. CDR3 DNA sequence: TGCGCCAGCAGCCAAGATACAGGGGGCTTTTTAGGAAACACCATATATTTT. Translated: CASSQDTGGFLGNTIYF.